This T cell receptor beta chain was sequenced in a study of blood T cell repertoires in COVID-19. Turning to the study itself: T cells, B-cell-depleted T cells, or PBMCs provided the cDNA or gDNA that served as material.

Data came from immunoSEQ multiplex PCR; TCRdb stores just in-frame clones and leaves some out. The sample records some 390,000 clones, around 91% being singletons. The CDR3 loop spans 17 amino acids. Per the germline V gene, CDR1 is SGHDT and CDR2 is YYEEEE. V dropped 5 bases and J dropped 4 bases, with 23 bases sitting between them. This chain joins TRBV5-6 and TRBJ2-3, with a tentative D call TRBD1 (7 bases). The specimen sequenced was PBMCs or T cells enriched from blood (not recorded which). The source of this sequence is a man aged 25 to 45 who had recovered from COVID-19. CDR3 in DNA: TGTGCCAGCAGTATCCAGGGGGGCGGAATCTTTTCAGATACGCAGTATTTT. Translating gives CASSIQGGGIFSDTQYF.